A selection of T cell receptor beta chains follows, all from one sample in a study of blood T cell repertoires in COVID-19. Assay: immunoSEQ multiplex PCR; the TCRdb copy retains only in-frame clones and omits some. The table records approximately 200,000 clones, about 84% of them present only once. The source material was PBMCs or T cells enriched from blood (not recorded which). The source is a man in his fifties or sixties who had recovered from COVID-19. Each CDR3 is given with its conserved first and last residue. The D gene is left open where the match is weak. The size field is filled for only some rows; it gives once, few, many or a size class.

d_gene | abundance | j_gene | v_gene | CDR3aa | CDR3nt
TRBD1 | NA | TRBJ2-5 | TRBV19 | CASSIWETGGGETQYF | TGTGCCAGTAGTATTTGGGAAACAGGGGGCGGCGAGACCCAGTACTTC
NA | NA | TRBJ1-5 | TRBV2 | CASSLGLGDEPQHF | TGTGCCAGCAGCCTAGGCTTAGGGGATGAGCCCCAGCATTTT
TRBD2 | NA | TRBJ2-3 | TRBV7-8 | CASSLEGLAGGTDTQYF | TGTGCCAGCAGCTTAGAAGGACTAGCGGGGGGCACAGATACGCAGTATTTT
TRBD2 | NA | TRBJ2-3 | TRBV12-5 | CASGPRGGHTQYF | TGTGCTAGTGGTCCTCGGGGGGGGCATACGCAGTATTTT
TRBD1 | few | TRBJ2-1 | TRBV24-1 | CATSDATGVAYNEQFF | TGTGCCACCAGTGACGCTACAGGGGTCGCCTACAATGAGCAGTTCTTC
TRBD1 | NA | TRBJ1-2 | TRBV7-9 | CASSLAAGQAYGYTF | TGTGCCAGCAGCTTAGCGGCCGGACAGGCCTATGGCTACACCTTC
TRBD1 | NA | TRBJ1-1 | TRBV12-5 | CASGLSSQGPISPF | TGTGCTAGTGGTTTGTCCTCACAGGGGCCTATTTCCCCCTTT
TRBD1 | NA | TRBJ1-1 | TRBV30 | CAWNRDRETEAFF | TGTGCCTGGAACCGGGACAGGGAAACTGAAGCTTTCTTT
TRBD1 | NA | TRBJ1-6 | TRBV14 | CASSQEGQGGSPLHF | TGTGCCAGCAGCCAAGAGGGACAGGGAGGGTCACCCCTCCACTTT
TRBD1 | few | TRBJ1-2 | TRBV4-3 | CASSLTGGRNYGYTF | TGCGCCAGCAGCCTTACAGGGGGAAGAAACTATGGCTACACCTTC
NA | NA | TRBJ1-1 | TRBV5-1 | CASSLTEGTEAFF | TGCGCCAGCAGCTTGACTGAGGGCACTGAAGCTTTCTTT